This TCR beta chain was found in a study of shared clonotypes between healthy human individuals. Study background: CD4 naive cells filled three plates per donor, CD4 memory three, CD8 naive two and CD8 memory one.

Produced via immunoSEQ multiplex PCR; TCRdb's table is partial and in-frame only. The repertoire holds under 550,000 clones, with about 96% as singletons. The TCR originated in a young woman in good health. Sequenced: naive CD4+ T cells sorted from blood. Subset noted: CD45RA+ positively selected.

For the CDR3, the DNA is TGTGCCAGCAGTCCTGGTAGGTCACAAGCTTTCTTT. Translating gives CASSPGRSQAFF. This chain uses TRBV5-8 with TRBJ1-1; D is unclear. Between the trimmed V and J ends, which lost 5 bases and 9 bases, there was a span of 14 bases. Germline CDR1 reads SGHTS; CDR2 reads YDEGEE. The CDR3 extends over 12 amino acids.